The 10 T cell receptor beta chains in this list originate from one sample, sequenced in a study of control samples from healthy donors and cancer patients. Profiling relied on immunoSEQ multiplex PCR, and the TCRdb table lists in-frame clones only, not all of them. The sample contains roughly 95,000 clones, roughly 89% of which appear only once. The sample taken for sequencing was blood. These receptors all come from a human donor in good health. The donor label of this sample is uncertain.

The chain is built from TRBV7-9 and TRBJ2-7, with 9 bases that match TRBD1. CDR3 length: 14 residues. Germline trimming cut 4 bases from V and 1 base from J; bases unmatched to any gene: 2. Germline CDR1 and CDR2: SEHNR and FQNEAQ (reference sequence). This chain's CDR3 is CASSSGQGSYEQYV. As DNA, the CDR3 is TGTGCCAGCAGCTCGGGACAGGGTTCCTACGAGCAGTACGTC.

CDR3 in DNA: TGTGCCAGCAGCGTAGACTCTGTAGAGACCCAGTACTTC. Amino acids: CASSVDSVETQYF. V is TRBV9 and J is TRBJ2-5, with D hard to call. Germline V gives CDR1 SGDLS, CDR2 YYNGEE. Trimming removed 0 bases at V and 4 bases at J, with 7 bases between. The CDR3 extends over 13 amino acids.

This clone was found a few times. CDR3 coding DNA: TGCAGCGTTGAAAAGTGGCAGTCAGCTAACTATGGCTACACCTTC. Translated: CSVEKWQSANYGYTF. The chain employs TRBV29-1 and TRBJ1-2, with D uncertain. The V end lost 2 bases, the J end lost 0 bases, and 13 bases lay between the germline ends. Germline CDR1 SQVTM, CDR2 ANQGSEA. This CDR3 spans 15 amino acids.

The gene calls are TRBV19 and TRBJ1-1; the D is unclear. The V end lost 3 bases, the J end lost 2 bases, and 7 bases lay between the germline ends. This CDR3 contains 13 residues. Germline lookup yields CDR1 LNHDA and CDR2 SQIVND (reference sequence). The CDR3 loop reads CASSISYNTEAFF. CDR3 sequence (DNA): TGTGCCAGTAGTATTAGTTATAACACTGAAGCTTTCTTT.

This chain links TRBV27 with TRBJ2-7; 10 positions match TRBD1. V lost 2 bases to trimming and J lost 1 base; unmatched junction nucleotides: 5. The CDR3 loop spans 16 amino acids. Per the germline V gene, CDR1 is MNHEY and CDR2 is SMNVEV (reference sequence). For the CDR3, the DNA is TGTGCCAGCAGTTTAGTGGGACAGGGGCCATCCTACGAGCAGTACTTC. It codes for CASSLVGQGPSYEQYF.

The chain joins TRBV27 to TRBJ1-2; tentative D call: TRBD1 (5 bases). Germline CDR1 reads MNHEY; CDR2 reads SMNVEV (reference sequence). Trimming took 0 bases from V and 6 from J, leaving 14 bases between them. The CDR3 runs 15 residues. CDR3 amino acids: CASSLSATALNGYTF. CDR3 sequence (DNA): TGTGCCAGCAGTTTATCTGCGACAGCACTAAATGGCTACACCTTC.

This sequence joins TRBV7-9 and TRBJ1-4; no clear D gene. There are 14 residues in the CDR3. Trimming shortened V by 2 bases and J by 2 bases, and 6 bases separated the two germline ends. Germline V gene sequence: CDR1 SEHNR, CDR2 FQNEAQ (reference sequence). CDR3 residues: CASSLTDTNEKLFF. In nucleotides, the CDR3 is TGTGCCAGCAGCTTAACAGACACTAATGAAAAACTGTTTTTT.

This chain uses TRBV9 with TRBJ2-3; D perhaps matches TRBD2 (6 bases). The length of the CDR3 is 17 residues. V gave up 7 bases and J gave up 0 bases, with 21 bases separating them. The germline CDR1 and CDR2 sequences are SGDLS and YYNGEE. This CDR3 is CASSTIGGASSTDTQYF. The CDR3 DNA follows: TGTGCCAGCTCGACAATCGGGGGAGCTAGTAGCACAGATACGCAGTATTTT.

The chain employs TRBV25-1 and TRBJ1-3; a weak D match, TRBD1 (6 bases). The CDR3 has 18 amino acids. Germline CDR1 reads MGHDK; CDR2 reads SYGVNS. V was pared by 7 bases and J by 0 bases, with 22 bases between. This CDR3 reads CASTGRGELSSSGNTIYF. The CDR3 coding sequence is TGTGCCAGCACCGGAAGGGGGGAGCTTTCCAGCTCTGGAAACACCATATATTTT.

The rearrangement links TRBV14 to TRBJ2-7; D is possibly TRBD2 (5 bases). The germline CDR1 and CDR2 sequences are SGHDN and FVKESK. Trimming left V 2 bases short and J 0 bases short, with 20 bases between. The CDR3 runs to 18 residues. The CDR3: CASSQYATDGESSYEQYV. The CDR3, as DNA: TGTGCCAGCAGCCAATATGCTACAGACGGGGAGAGCTCCTACGAGCAGTACGTC.